The 28 T cell receptor beta chains below were found in one sample sequenced in a study of T cell responses to AZD1222 COVID-19 vaccine. Profiled with immunoSEQ multiplex PCR; TCRdb holds only in-frame clones, not every one. The sample has some 140,000 clones; approximately 91% are singletons. Here the sequenced sample was peripheral blood, taken 28 days after the second AZD1222 dose. The receptors derive from an adult who received the AZD1222 COVID-19 vaccine.

In DNA, the CDR3 is TGCGCCAGCAGCTTGGGGACTAGCAGGGACAGTGGGCAGTTCTTC. Residues: CASSLGTSRDSGQFF. J is TRBJ2-1 and V is TRBV5-1; D may be TRBD2 (8 bases). The germline gives CDR1 SGHRS, CDR2 YFSETQ. The CDR3 has 15 amino acids. V lost 0 bases and J 12 bases, leaving 19 bases between the germline ends.

CDR3 coding DNA: TGTGCCAGCTCACCCATAGGACAGCCCGGGGATGGCTACACCTTC. Translating it yields CASSPIGQPGDGYTF. The rearrangement joins TRBV18 to TRBJ1-2; a weak D match, TRBD1 (6 bases). CDR1 is KGHSH, CDR2 LQKENI, per germline. V lost 3 bases to trimming and J lost 6 bases, with 17 bases between them. The CDR3 spans 15 residues.

This clone showed up just once. The same CDR3 can be traced to other DNA sequences in this sample. The chain combines TRBV12-3 or TRBV12-4 with TRBJ1-5, with D maybe TRBD1 (5 bases). This CDR3 comprises 12 residues. Between the trimmed V and J ends, which lost 3 bases and 7 bases, there was a span of 7 bases. For the CDR3, the DNA is TGTGCCAGCAGTTTGGGGGGACAGCCCCAGCATTTT. Its translation is CASSLGGQPQHF.

The CDR3 region has the DNA TGTGCCAGCAGCTTGCGGGGCAGGGGATCACCCCTCCACTTT. Translation gives CASSLRGRGSPLHF. The V and J genes are TRBV5-4 and TRBJ1-6; TRBD1 is a possible D gene (6 bases). Germline values: CDR1 SGHNT, CDR2 YYREEE (reference sequence). This CDR3 is built from 14 residues. With 1 base removed from V and 10 bases from J, the gap between germline ends came to 12 bases.

The chain joins TRBV7-9 to TRBJ2-4; 7 bases match TRBD2. V was clipped by 2 bases and J by 9 bases; unmatched bases: 19. Germline CDR1 reads SEHNR; CDR2 reads FQNEAQ (reference sequence). The CDR3 runs 18 residues. The CDR3 region is CASSLTRASGAASTIQYF. The CDR3 DNA reads TGTGCCAGCAGCTTAACAAGAGCTAGCGGAGCGGCATCAACCATTCAGTACTTC.

V gene TRBV7-9 combines with J gene TRBJ1-6; maybe TRBD1 (5 bases). The germline V and J ends were trimmed by 0 bases and 4 bases, with 13 bases remaining between them. The CDR3 totals 17 residues. Germline lookup yields CDR1 SEHNR and CDR2 FQNEAQ (reference sequence). CDR3 sequence: CASSLALGEGYNSPLHF. CDR3 DNA: TGTGCCAGCAGCTTAGCGCTGGGGGAGGGATATAATTCACCCCTCCACTTT.

The J gene is TRBJ2-7, the V gene TRBV24-1; 8 positions match TRBD1. V lost 4 bases, J lost 5 bases, and 12 bases stayed unmatched. The CDR3 is 16 amino acids. CDR1 is KGHDR and CDR2 is SFDVKD in the germline V gene. In nucleotides, the CDR3 is TGTGCCACCAGTGACCCTGACAGGGGTCTTGCCCACGAGCAGTACGTC. Translating it yields CATSDPDRGLAHEQYV.

The chain joins TRBV7-6 to TRBJ2-2; 16 nucleotides match TRBD2. The trim removed 5 bases at V and 4 bases at J, leaving 4 bases unmatched. Germline V gene lookup returns CDR1 SGHVS and CDR2 FNYEAQ. The CDR3 has 17 amino acids. DNA of the CDR3: TGTGCCAGCAGCCGAGGGACTAGCGGGGGGGTCACCGGGGAGCTGTTTTTT. This translates into CASSRGTSGGVTGELFF.

The J gene is TRBJ2-3, the V gene TRBV27; D gene uncertain. The V gene's germline CDR1 is MNHEY and CDR2 SMNVEV (reference sequence). This CDR3 region has 14 residues. Trimming pared 6 bases from V and 0 bases from J, leaving 10 bases between. The CDR3: CASRGAPSTDTQYF. CDR3 in DNA: TGTGCCAGCAGGGGCGCACCTAGCACAGATACGCAGTATTTT.

The chain carries TRBV5-1 and TRBJ1-1; possible D gene TRBD1, 6 bases. This CDR3 comprises 15 residues. Germline V CDR1 and CDR2: SGHRS, YFSETQ. Trimming pared 2 bases from V and 0 bases from J, leaving 11 bases between. The CDR3 region is CASSLTGTMNTEAFF. CDR3 DNA: TGCGCCAGCAGCTTAACCGGGACAATGAACACTGAAGCTTTCTTT.

A remark on this clone: The identical CDR3 is also encoded by other nucleotide sequences in the sample. The rearrangement links TRBV5-1 to TRBJ2-1; 11 bases match TRBD2. J gave up 7 bases and V 0 bases, and 3 bases lay outside the gene matches. This CDR3 has 15 residues. Germline loops: CDR1 SGHRS, CDR2 YFSETQ. The CDR3 nucleotides are TGCGCCAGCAGCTTGGAAATAGCGGGGGGGAATGAGCAGTTCTTC. Its protein is CASSLEIAGGNEQFF.

The chain couples TRBV4-2 to TRBJ2-7, with a possible D match to TRBD2 (6 bases). Deletions cut 0 bases from V and 2 bases from J, with 11 bases between. Germline assignment: CDR1 LGHNA and CDR2 YNFKEQ. The CDR3 extends over 15 amino acids. In DNA form, the CDR3 reads TGTGCCAGCAGCCAAGATACGGGACTCCCCTACGAGCAGTACTTC. Translating gives CASSQDTGLPYEQYF.

The chain has TRBV4-1 and TRBJ1-1; D unclear. CDR1 MGHRA and CDR2 YSYEKL come from the germline V gene. The V end lost 1 base, the J end lost 4 bases, and 10 bases lay between the germline ends. This CDR3 region has 14 residues. This chain's CDR3 is CASSQGLLSTEAFF. The CDR3 DNA is TGCGCCAGCAGCCAAGGACTTCTGAGCACTGAAGCTTTCTTT.

The gene calls are TRBV5-4 and TRBJ1-2; D may be TRBD1 (6 bases). The V end was cut by 4 bases, the J end by 5 bases, with 15 bases between. The V gene's germline CDR1 is SGHNT and CDR2 YYREEE (reference sequence). CDR3 length equals 14 residues. The CDR3 coding sequence is TGTGCCAGCAGCATACAGGGTTTTCAATATGGCTACACCTTC. Translation: CASSIQGFQYGYTF.

The J gene is TRBJ2-5, the V gene TRBV6-6; 10 positions agree with TRBD2. CDR3 length equals 15 residues. Germline V gene data show CDR1 as MNHNY and CDR2 as SVGAGI (reference sequence). With 5 bases clipped from V and 0 bases from J, the junction kept 3 bases outside the gene matches. The CDR3 sequence: CASSTSGAYQETQYF. The CDR3 DNA is TGTGCCAGCAGTACTAGCGGGGCCTACCAAGAGACCCAGTACTTC.

The genes are TRBV11-3 and TRBJ1-1, with TRBD1 matching 7 bases. Germline V gene sequence: CDR1 SGHNT, CDR2 YENEEA. The ends lost 5 bases at V and 0 bases at J; junction bases unmatched: 3. The CDR3 is 14 residues long. The CDR3 sequence is CASSLGQMNTEAFF. CDR3 nucleotides: TGTGCCAGCAGCCTGGGACAGATGAACACTGAAGCTTTCTTT.

The V gene is TRBV11-2, the J gene TRBJ2-1, with D tentatively TRBD1 (5 bases). From germline, CDR1 is SGHAT and CDR2 FQNNGV. The V gene lost 1 base and the J gene lost 9 bases, with 16 bases spanning the gap. The CDR3 covers 15 residues. The DNA for the CDR3 is TGTGCCAGCAGCTTAGTAGGGCAGGGTTACCGTGAGCAGTTCTTC. Amino acids: CASSLVGQGYREQFF.

CDR3 sequence: CASSVGSPPYGYTF. The CDR3 DNA reads TGTGCCAGCAGCGTAGGGTCACCCCCCTATGGCTACACCTTC. The chain is built from TRBV9 and TRBJ1-2; D ambiguous. Germline CDR1 and CDR2: SGDLS and YYNGEE. The CDR3 covers 14 residues. Trimming removed 0 bases from V and 4 bases from J, with 10 bases in between.

V is TRBV27 and J is TRBJ1-3; D is perhaps TRBD1 (6 bases). The CDR3 is 15 residues long. V was pared by 2 bases and J by 1 base, with 9 bases between. Germline CDR1 is MNHEY and CDR2 is SMNVEV (reference sequence). The CDR3 bases are TGTGCCAGCAGTTTAACAGGGTGGTCTGGAAACACCATATATTTT. Protein: CASSLTGWSGNTIYF.

V gene TRBV3-1 (or the pseudogene TRBV3-2) combines with J gene TRBJ1-3; D not certain. This CDR3 has 14 residues. The germline CDR1 and CDR2 sequences are LGHDT and YNNKEL (reference sequence). The V end was cut by 1 base, the J end by 5 bases, with 9 bases between. CDR3 in DNA: TGTGCCAGCAGCCAAGGTCCACCTCGAAACACCATATATTTT. Translated, it gives CASSQGPPRNTIYF.

The chain recombines TRBV12-2 with TRBJ2-1; TRBD2, the table's D call, was not compared with the DNA. TRBV12-2 is shown as a pseudogene. This CDR3 is 14 amino acids long. The chain's CDR3 is CASRPGTSGNEQFF. The CDR3 DNA reads as TGTGCAAGTCGCCCCGGGACTAGCGGAAATGAGCAGTTCTTC.

The chain employs TRBV20-1 and TRBJ1-1; the D is unclear. V shed 3 bases and J shed 0 bases, with 8 bases lying between them. The CDR3 has 13 residues. Germline values: CDR1 DFQATT, CDR2 SNEGSKA (reference sequence). This CDR3 reads CSASITMNTEAFF. CDR3 sequence (DNA): TGCAGTGCTAGTATCACAATGAACACTGAAGCTTTCTTT.

The CDR3: CASSPIPDGFYGYTF. CDR3 in DNA: TGTGCCAGCAGCCCCATCCCGGACGGGTTCTATGGCTACACCTTC. This chain connects TRBV7-9 to TRBJ1-2; unclear D gene. V lost 5 bases and J 4 bases, leaving 17 bases between the germline ends. Germline V gives CDR1 SEHNR, CDR2 FQNEAQ (reference sequence). This CDR3 comprises 15 residues.

J is TRBJ2-4 and V is TRBV19, with a tentative D call TRBD1 (5 bases). This CDR3 is built from 15 residues. CDR1 LNHDA and CDR2 SQIVND come from the germline V gene (reference sequence). Trimming took off 2 bases at V and 8 bases at J, with 16 bases between the two ends. The CDR3 nucleotides read TGTGCCAGTAGTATATTACAGGATTTTGGGGACATTCAGTACTTC. Amino acids: CASSILQDFGDIQYF.

The rearrangement joins TRBV12-5 to TRBJ1-1, with TRBD1 matching over 8 bases. The CDR3 consists of 13 residues. Germline V gene sequence: CDR1 LGHNT, CDR2 FRNRAP. V was clipped by 7 bases and J by 1 base; unmatched bases: 2. The CDR3 region is CASAGQGNTEAFF. As DNA, the CDR3 is TGTGCTAGTGCCGGACAGGGGAACACTGAAGCTTTCTTT.

The J gene is TRBJ1-1, the V gene TRBV19; perhaps TRBD1 as D (6 bases). The V gene's germline CDR1 is LNHDA and CDR2 SQIVND (reference sequence). Trimming took off 7 bases at V and 7 bases at J, with 16 bases between the two ends. The CDR3 is made up of 13 amino acids. CDR3: CASNPDRSFEAFF. The CDR3 DNA sequence: TGTGCCAGTAATCCGGACAGATCTTTTGAAGCTTTCTTT.

This clone was observed a handful of times. V usage is TRBV5-1 and J usage is TRBJ2-5; a weak D match, TRBD1 (5 bases). The CDR3 consists of 14 residues. Trimming removed 5 bases at V and 4 bases at J, with 15 bases between. The germline gives CDR1 SGHRS, CDR2 YFSETQ. The CDR3 sequence is CASSPGQSRETQYF. For the CDR3, the DNA is TGCGCCAGCAGTCCAGGACAATCTAGAGAGACCCAGTACTTC.

CDR3 region: CASSFDSPLMNTEAFF. The CDR3 DNA follows: TGTGCCAGCAGTTTCGACAGCCCGCTCATGAACACTGAAGCTTTCTTT. This chain connects TRBV6-5 to TRBJ1-1; D perhaps matches TRBD1 (5 bases). The CDR3 sequence is 16 residues long. Germline loops: CDR1 MNHEY, CDR2 SVGAGI. V was clipped by 4 bases and J by 0 bases, with 15 bases between them.